These 13 T cell receptor beta chains were sequenced from one sample in a study of T cells after yellow fever vaccination. TCRdb reprocessed the 5' RACE reads via MiXCR and lists one record per CDR3 protein. The sample lists fewer than 100,000 distinct CDR3 sequences, under 6.5% occurring once. This sample comprised CD8+ T cells sorted from PBMCs, obtained 10 days after the yellow fever booster vaccination. The origin of the receptors is a man aged 18 to 30 who received the YFV17D yellow fever vaccine.

This clonotype was seen only a few times. The V call is TRBV4-1, the J call TRBJ1-1, with a possible D match to TRBD1 (6 bases). V lost 4 bases, J lost 2 bases, and 14 bases lay in between. From germline, CDR1 is MGHRA and CDR2 YSYEKL. The CDR3 length is 15 residues. The CDR3 DNA sequence: TGCGCCAGCAGCCCCCGTGGACAGCCAAACACTGAAGCTTTCTTT. It encodes CASSPRGQPNTEAFF.

In its sample, this clonotype was seen a few times. The DNA of the CDR3 is TGTGCCAGCAGCCCCCGGGACAGGTCTAACTATGGCTACACCTTC. It encodes CASSPRDRSNYGYTF. The chain joins TRBV9 to TRBJ1-2; 8 nucleotides align to TRBD1. The CDR3 extends over 15 amino acids. Per germline, CDR1 SGDLS and CDR2 YYNGEE. Trimming at V came to 4 bases and at J to 0 bases, leaving 5 bases not matched to a gene.

V usage is TRBV5-4 and J usage is TRBJ2-1; D remains ambiguous. The CDR3 is made up of 14 amino acids. The germline CDR1 and CDR2 sequences are SGHNT and YYREEE (reference sequence). Deletions cut 0 bases from V and 8 bases from J, with 12 bases between. The CDR3 region has the DNA TGTGCCAGCAGCTTGGTTGGCAGGAGAGATGAGCAGTTCTTC. It translates to CASSLVGRRDEQFF. Based on the CDR3 plus reference TRBV5-4 and TRBJ2-1, the full variable domain is ETGVTQSPTHLIKTRGQQVTLRCSSQSGHNTVSWYQQALGQGPQFIFQYYREEENGRGNFPPRFSGLQFPNYSSELNVNALELDDSALYLCASSLVGRRDEQFFGPGTRLTVL.

In this sample, this clonotype turned up a few times. J is TRBJ2-1 and V is TRBV6-2 or TRBV6-3, with D perhaps assigned TRBD1 or TRBD2 (6 bases each). Between the trimmed V and J ends, which lost 8 bases and 6 bases, there was a span of 23 bases. CDR1 MNHEY and CDR2 SVGEGT come from the germline V gene. This CDR3 comprises 16 residues. CDR3 coding DNA: TGTGCCAGCCATCGGGGGCCGGGACTGAGGTCCAATGAGCAGTTCTTC. Protein sequence: CASHRGPGLRSNEQFF.

This clonotype has just a few counts. The chain carries TRBV29-1 and TRBJ2-5; a possible D gene is TRBD1 (6 bases). Trimming took 3 bases from V and 3 from J, leaving 11 bases between them. The CDR3 runs 13 residues. Per germline, CDR1 SQVTM and CDR2 ANQGSEA. CDR3 residues: CSVDPGAEETQYF. CDR3 DNA: TGCAGCGTTGATCCAGGGGCCGAAGAGACCCAGTACTTC.

This clonotype appeared a few times. V gene TRBV5-4 combines with J gene TRBJ1-2; 9 positions match TRBD1. The CDR3 consists of 14 residues. CDR1 and CDR2 from the germline V gene are SGHNT and YYREEE (reference sequence). The V segment lost 3 bases and the J segment 5 bases; nucleotides outside the gene matches: 5. The CDR3 nucleotides are TGTGCCAGCAGCTGGACAGGGGCCATATATGGCTACACCTTC. Protein product: CASSWTGAIYGYTF. The full variable domain, its missing parts supplied by reference TRBV5-4 and TRBJ1-2, is ETGVTQSPTHLIKTRGQQVTLRCSSQSGHNTVSWYQQALGQGPQFIFQYYREEENGRGNFPPRFSGLQFPNYSSELNVNALELDDSALYLCASSWTGAIYGYTFGSGTRLTVV.

This clonotype was detected many times. V usage is TRBV12-3 or TRBV12-4 and J usage is TRBJ2-3; 12 positions match TRBD2. J was trimmed by 3 bases and V by 5 bases; bases with no gene match: 12. The CDR3 is 18 amino acids. The CDR3 loop reads CASSRDWASGGATDTQYF. The CDR3, as DNA: TGTGCCAGCAGTCGCGACTGGGCTAGCGGGGGGGCTACAGATACGCAGTATTTT.

The sample holds a few counts of this clonotype. The chain uses TRBV4-1 and TRBJ2-3, with D perhaps matching TRBD2 (5 bases). Germline CDR1 MGHRA, CDR2 YSYEKL. Trimming shortened V by 0 bases and J by 0 bases, and 16 bases separated the two germline ends. This CDR3 is built from 18 residues. This CDR3 is CASSQEGGLMPSTDTQYF. The CDR3, as DNA: TGCGCCAGCAGCCAAGAAGGTGGACTGATGCCTAGCACAGATACGCAGTATTTT.

J is TRBJ2-3 and V is TRBV14, with D possibly matching TRBD2 (6 bases). Trimming left V 5 bases short and J 2 bases short, with 11 bases between. The CDR3 is 14 amino acids. Germline CDR1 SGHDN, CDR2 FVKESK. CDR3 in DNA: TGTGCCAGCAGCTCGACTAGACCCACAGATACGCAGTATTTT. Protein sequence: CASSSTRPTDTQYF.

The chain uses TRBV7-9 and TRBJ2-4; D may be TRBD1 or TRBD2 (6 bases each). V gave up 6 bases and J gave up 8 bases, with 17 bases separating them. The CDR3 runs to 14 residues. Germline V gives CDR1 SEHNR, CDR2 FQNEAQ (reference sequence). The CDR3 reads CASSQAGGLDIQYF. The DNA of the CDR3 is TGTGCCAGCAGTCAGGCTGGGGGGCTCGACATTCAGTACTTC. Variable domain in full (rest from reference TRBV7-9 and TRBJ2-4): DTGVSQNPRHKITKRGQNVTFRCDPISEHNRLYWYRQTLGQGPEFLTYFQNEAQLEKSRLLSDRFSAERPKGSFSTLEIQRTEQGDSAMYLCASSQAGGLDIQYFGAGTRLSVL.

V gene TRBV29-1 combines with J gene TRBJ2-2; no definite D call. V was clipped by 2 bases and J by 4 bases, with 5 bases between them. The germline V gene encodes CDR1 SQVTM and CDR2 ANQGSEA. The CDR3 runs 12 residues. The CDR3 DNA is TGCAGCGTTGAACTTTCCACCGGGGAGCTGTTTTTT. It is translated as CSVELSTGELFF.

The chain couples TRBV7-9 to TRBJ1-5, with TRBD1 matching over 7 bases. V was clipped by 5 bases and J by 2 bases; unmatched bases: 12. CDR1 is SEHNR and CDR2 is FQNEAQ in the germline V gene (reference sequence). This CDR3 region has 17 residues. CDR3 sequence (DNA): TGTGCCAGCAGCCCTGGGGGAGGGGGCTTTGGCAATCAGCCCCAGCATTTT. Its translation is CASSPGGGGFGNQPQHF.

The J gene is TRBJ2-4, the V gene TRBV4-3, with D maybe TRBD1 (5 bases). The germline V gene encodes CDR1 LGHNA and CDR2 YSLEER. V lost 0 bases and J lost 7, with 13 bases in between. The CDR3 runs 15 residues. The CDR3 protein is CASSQDPRARNIQYF. DNA for the CDR3: TGCGCCAGCAGCCAAGATCCCAGGGCGAGGAACATTCAGTACTTC.